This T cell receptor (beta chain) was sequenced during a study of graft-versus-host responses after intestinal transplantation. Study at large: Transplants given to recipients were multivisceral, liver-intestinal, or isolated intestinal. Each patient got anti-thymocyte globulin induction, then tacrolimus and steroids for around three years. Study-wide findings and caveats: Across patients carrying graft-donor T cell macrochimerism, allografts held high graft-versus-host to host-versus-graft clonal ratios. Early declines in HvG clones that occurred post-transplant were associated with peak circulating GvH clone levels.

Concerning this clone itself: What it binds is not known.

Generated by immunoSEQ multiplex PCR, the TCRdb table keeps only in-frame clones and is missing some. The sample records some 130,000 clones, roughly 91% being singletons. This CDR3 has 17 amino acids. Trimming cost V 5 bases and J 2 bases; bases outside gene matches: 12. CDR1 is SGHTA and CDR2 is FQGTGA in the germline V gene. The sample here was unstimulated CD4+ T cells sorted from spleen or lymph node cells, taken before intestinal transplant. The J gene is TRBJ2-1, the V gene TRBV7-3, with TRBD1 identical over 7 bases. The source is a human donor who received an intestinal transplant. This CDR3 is CASSPRGLDSPYNEQFF. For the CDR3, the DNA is TGTGCCAGCAGCCCGAGGGGGCTGGACTCCCCCTACAATGAGCAGTTCTTC. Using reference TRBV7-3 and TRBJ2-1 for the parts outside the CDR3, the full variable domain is GAGVSQTPSNKVTEKGKYVELRCDPISGHTALYWYRQSLGQGPEFLIYFQGTGAADDSGLPNDRFFAVRPEGSVSTLKIQRTERGDSAVYLCASSPRGLDSPYNEQFFGPGTRLTVL.